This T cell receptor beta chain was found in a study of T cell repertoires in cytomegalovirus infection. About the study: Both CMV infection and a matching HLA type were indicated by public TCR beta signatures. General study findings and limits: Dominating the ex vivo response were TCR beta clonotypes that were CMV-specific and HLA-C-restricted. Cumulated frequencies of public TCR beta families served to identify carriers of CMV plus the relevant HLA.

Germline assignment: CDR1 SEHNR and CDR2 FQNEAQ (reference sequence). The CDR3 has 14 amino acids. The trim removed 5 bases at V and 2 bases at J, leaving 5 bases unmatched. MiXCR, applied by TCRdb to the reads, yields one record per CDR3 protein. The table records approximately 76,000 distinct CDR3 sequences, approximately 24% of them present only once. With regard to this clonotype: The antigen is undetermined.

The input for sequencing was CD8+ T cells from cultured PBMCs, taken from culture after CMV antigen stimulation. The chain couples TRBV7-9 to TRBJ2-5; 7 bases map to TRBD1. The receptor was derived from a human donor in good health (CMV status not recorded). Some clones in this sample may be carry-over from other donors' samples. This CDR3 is CASSRGQTQETQYF. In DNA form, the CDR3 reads TGTGCCAGCAGCCGGGGACAGACACAAGAGACCCAGTACTTC.